The 2 T cell receptor beta chains presented below share a single source sample, sequenced in a study of blood T cell repertoires in COVID-19. Generated by immunoSEQ multiplex PCR, the TCRdb table keeps only in-frame clones and is missing some. The sample includes approximately 120,000 clones, 75% to 90% of them seen just once. Sequencing was performed on peripheral blood. Every receptor here comes from a human donor in a cohort sampled during active COVID-19.

The gene calls are TRBV18 and TRBJ1-4; D ambiguous. This CDR3 is built from 16 residues. Trimming took 4 bases from V and 4 from J, leaving 16 bases between them. CDR1 and CDR2 from the germline V gene are KGHSH and LQKENI. CDR3 DNA: TGTGCCAGCTCACGGGCTCCACCGACCCTTAATGAAAAACTGTTTTTT. Translating gives CASSRAPPTLNEKLFF.

V usage is TRBV11-2 and J usage is TRBJ1-3, with TRBD1 matching over 8 bases. Losses at the gene ends were 6 bases for V and 8 bases for J; bases not matched to a gene: 6. Germline-derived CDR1 and CDR2 are SGHAT and FQNNGV. The CDR3 runs 13 residues. CDR3: CASRQKQGDTIYF. CDR3 nucleotide sequence: TGTGCCAGCAGGCAGAAACAGGGGGACACCATATATTTT.